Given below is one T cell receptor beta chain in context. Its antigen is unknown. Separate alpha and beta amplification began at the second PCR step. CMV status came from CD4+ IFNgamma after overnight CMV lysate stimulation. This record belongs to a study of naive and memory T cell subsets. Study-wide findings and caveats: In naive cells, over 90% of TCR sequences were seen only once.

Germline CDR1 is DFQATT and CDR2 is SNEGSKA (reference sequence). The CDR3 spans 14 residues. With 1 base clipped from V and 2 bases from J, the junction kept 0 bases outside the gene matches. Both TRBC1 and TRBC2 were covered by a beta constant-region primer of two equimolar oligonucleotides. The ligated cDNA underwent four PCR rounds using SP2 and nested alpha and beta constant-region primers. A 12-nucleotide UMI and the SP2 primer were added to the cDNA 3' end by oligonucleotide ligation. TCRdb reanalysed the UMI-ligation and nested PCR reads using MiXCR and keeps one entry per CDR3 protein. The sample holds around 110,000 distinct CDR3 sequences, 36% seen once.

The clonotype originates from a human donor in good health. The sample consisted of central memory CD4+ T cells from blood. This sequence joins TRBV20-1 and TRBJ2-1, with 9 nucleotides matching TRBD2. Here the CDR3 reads CSARGLAAYNEQFF. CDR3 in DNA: TGCAGTGCTAGAGGACTAGCGGCCTACAATGAGCAGTTCTTC.